The T cell receptor beta chain described here comes from a study of shared clonotypes between healthy human individuals. Findings and caveats of the study: Represented diversity (both genetic and exposure-history) was limited by the small number of donors. Naive CD4 clonotypes were shared across several donors at around 5%.

Naive CD8 cells were CD45RO-negative, positively selected for CCR7, excluding terminally differentiated effector memory CD45RA+ cells. The data were produced by immunoSEQ multiplex PCR, yet TCRdb's version contains in-frame clones alone and is incomplete. The sample has about 590,000 clones, around 95% seen once. As to this clone: As yet, its antigen is unknown.

The source material was naive CD8+ T cells sorted from blood. The source of this sequence is a woman between 25 and 40 years old in good health.

CDR3 sequence: CASSWRTGAGELFF. The DNA of the CDR3 is TGTGCCAGCAGCTGGCGGACAGGGGCTGGGGAGCTGTTTTTT. This chain links TRBV5-6 with TRBJ2-2; TRBD1 matches 9 bases. Germline V lookup: CDR1 SGHDT, CDR2 YYEEEE. The CDR3 runs 14 residues. With V trimmed by 3 bases and J by 8 bases, 5 bases remained unmatched.